The 10 T cell receptor beta chains below come from one sample, sequenced in a study of cytomegalovirus exposure and HLA in healthy donors. A multiplex PCR was run with 60 Vbeta primers and 13 Jbeta primers. Produced via immunoSEQ multiplex PCR; TCRdb's table is partial and in-frame only. The table has 100,000 or so clones, 70% to 85% seen once. The sequenced sample consisted of PBMCs. Receptors originate from a human donor in good health.

Only a few counts were recorded for this clone. The genes are TRBV25-1 and TRBJ1-3; no clear D. The CDR3 loop spans 14 amino acids. Germline assignment: CDR1 MGHDK and CDR2 SYGVNS. Deletions cut 4 bases from V and 4 bases from J, with 11 bases between. The CDR3 region is CASSALAVGNTIYF. The CDR3 nucleotides read TGTGCCAGCAGTGCTTTGGCGGTGGGAAACACCATATATTTT.

The gene calls are TRBV5-8 and TRBJ2-7; D is possibly TRBD2 (6 bases). The CDR3 is 14 amino acids. Deletions cut 6 bases from V and 2 bases from J, with 15 bases between. Germline V gives CDR1 SGHTS, CDR2 YDEGEE. The DNA of the CDR3 is TGTGCCAGCAACGGCGGGAACCCGACCTACGAGCAGTACTTC. Amino acids: CASNGGNPTYEQYF.

This clone has only a few counts. This chain connects TRBV6-1 to TRBJ2-7; TRBD2 is a possible D gene (5 bases). CDR1 is MNHNS, CDR2 SASEGT, per germline. The CDR3 is 13 residues long. Trimming left V 6 bases short and J 2 bases short, with 11 bases between. The CDR3 DNA reads TGTGCCAGCAGGCCAGTGGGAGCCTACGAGCAGTACTTC. This translates into CASRPVGAYEQYF.

The V gene is TRBV12-5, the J gene TRBJ2-7; 10 bases align to TRBD1. This CDR3 has 15 residues. V trimming: 5 bases; J trimming: 5 bases; junction bases outside the gene matches: 9. From germline, CDR1 is LGHNT and CDR2 FRNRAP. The CDR3 nucleotides are TGTGCTAGTGGTCCGCAGACAGGGGGCTGGCACGAGCAGTACTTC. Translating it yields CASGPQTGGWHEQYF.

This clone was observed once. The V and J genes are TRBV18 and TRBJ2-3, with TRBD2 identical over 7 bases. Germline V gene data show CDR1 as KGHSH and CDR2 as LQKENI. The CDR3 extends over 15 amino acids. V lost 3 bases, J lost 3 bases, and 6 bases stayed unmatched. CDR3 nucleotide sequence: TGTGCCAGCTCACCTGGCGGGGGACTAACAGATACGCAGTATTTT. It encodes CASSPGGGLTDTQYF.

V usage is TRBV7-2 and J usage is TRBJ2-7; the match to TRBD2 covers 10 bases. The CDR3 covers 15 residues. V lost 5 bases and J lost 2; bases outside the gene matches: 6. Germline CDR1 SGHTA, CDR2 FQGNSA. This CDR3 reads CASSRLSGGAYEQYF. In DNA form, the CDR3 reads TGTGCCAGCAGCCGACTAAGCGGGGGGGCCTACGAGCAGTACTTC.

The chain has TRBV19 and TRBJ2-5; a weak D match, TRBD2 (6 bases). V lost 7 bases, J lost 5 bases, and 20 bases lay in between. The CDR3 has 15 residues. In germline, CDR1 is LNHDA, CDR2 SQIVND (reference sequence). The CDR3 loop reads CASMGSGGTGETQYF. CDR3 in DNA: TGTGCCAGTATGGGGTCCGGAGGGACGGGGGAGACCCAGTACTTC.

The J gene is TRBJ2-5, the V gene TRBV11-1; TRBD2 agrees at 8 bases. The V and J ends lost 2 bases and 4 bases, in that order; junction bases with no gene match: 9. This CDR3 region has 16 residues. Germline assignment: CDR1 SGHAT and CDR2 FQDESV (reference sequence). CDR3 sequence (DNA): TGTGCCAGCAGCTTATTTTCGGGGGGGCTTTCAGAGACCCAGTACTTC. The encoded protein is CASSLFSGGLSETQYF.

The CDR3 region has the DNA TGTGCCAGCAGCCCCCCGACTAGCGGGATAAGAGAGACCCAGTACTTC. Encoded protein: CASSPPTSGIRETQYF. This chain links TRBV11-2 with TRBJ2-5; 11 nucleotides line up with TRBD2. Germline V CDR1 and CDR2: SGHAT, FQNNGV. Trimming at V came to 5 bases and at J to 4 bases, leaving 9 bases not matched to a gene. This CDR3 has 16 amino acids.

This chain links TRBV19 with TRBJ2-1, with a weak D call TRBD1 (6 bases). Deletions cut 6 bases from V and 6 bases from J, with 15 bases between. The germline V gene encodes CDR1 LNHDA and CDR2 SQIVND (reference sequence). The CDR3 runs 14 residues. The chain's CDR3 is CASRRSTGRNEQFF. For the CDR3, the DNA is TGTGCCAGTAGACGATCGACAGGCCGCAATGAGCAGTTCTTC.